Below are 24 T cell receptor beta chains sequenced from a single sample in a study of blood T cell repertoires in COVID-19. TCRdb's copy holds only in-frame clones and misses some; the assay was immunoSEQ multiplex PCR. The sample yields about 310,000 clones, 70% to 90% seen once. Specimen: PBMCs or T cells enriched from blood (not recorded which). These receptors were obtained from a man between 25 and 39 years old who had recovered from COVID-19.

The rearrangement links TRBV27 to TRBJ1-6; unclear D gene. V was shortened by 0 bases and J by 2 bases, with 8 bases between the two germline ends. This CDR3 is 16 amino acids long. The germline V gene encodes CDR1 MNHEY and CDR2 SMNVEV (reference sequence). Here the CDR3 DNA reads TGTGCCAGCAGTTTATCCCCGGGGACCTATAATTCACCCCTCCACTTT. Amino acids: CASSLSPGTYNSPLHF.

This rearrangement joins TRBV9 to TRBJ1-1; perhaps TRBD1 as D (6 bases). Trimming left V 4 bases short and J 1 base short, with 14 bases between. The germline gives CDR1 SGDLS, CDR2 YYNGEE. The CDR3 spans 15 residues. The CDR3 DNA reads TGTGCCAGCAGCCCTCACAGGGTGTCGAACACTGAAGCTTTCTTT. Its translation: CASSPHRVSNTEAFF. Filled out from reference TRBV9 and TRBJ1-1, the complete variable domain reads DSGVTQTPKHLITATGQRVTLRCSPRSGDLSVYWYQQSLDQGLQFLIQYYNGEERAKGNILERFSAQQFPDLHSELNLSSLELGDSALYFCASSPHRVSNTEAFFGQGTRLTVV.

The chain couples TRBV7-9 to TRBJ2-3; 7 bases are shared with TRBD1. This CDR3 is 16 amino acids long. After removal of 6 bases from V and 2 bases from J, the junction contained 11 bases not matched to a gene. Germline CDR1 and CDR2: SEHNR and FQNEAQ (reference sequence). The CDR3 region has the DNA TGTGCCAGCAGTTCCGGGACAGCATATTCCACAGATACGCAGTATTTT. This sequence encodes CASSSGTAYSTDTQYF.

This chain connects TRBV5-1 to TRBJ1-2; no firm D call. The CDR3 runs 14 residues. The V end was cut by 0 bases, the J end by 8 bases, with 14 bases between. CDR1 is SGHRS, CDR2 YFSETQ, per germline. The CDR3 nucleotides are TGCGCCAGCAGCTTGGTGGCCCGATCGGAGGGCTACACCTTC. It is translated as CASSLVARSEGYTF.

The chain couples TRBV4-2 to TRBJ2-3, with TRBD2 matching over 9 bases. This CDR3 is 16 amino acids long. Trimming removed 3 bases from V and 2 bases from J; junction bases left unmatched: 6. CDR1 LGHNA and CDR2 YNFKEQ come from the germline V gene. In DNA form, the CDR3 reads TGTGCCAGCAGCCAGATAGCGGGGGCCCTCACAGATACGCAGTATTTT. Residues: CASSQIAGALTDTQYF.

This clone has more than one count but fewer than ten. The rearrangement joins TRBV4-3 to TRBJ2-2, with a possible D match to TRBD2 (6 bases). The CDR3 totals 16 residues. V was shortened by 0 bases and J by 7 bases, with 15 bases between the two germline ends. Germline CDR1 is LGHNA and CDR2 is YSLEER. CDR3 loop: CASSQDRGGALGELFF. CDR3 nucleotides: TGCGCCAGCAGCCAAGATCGGGGCGGGGCCCTCGGGGAGCTGTTTTTT.

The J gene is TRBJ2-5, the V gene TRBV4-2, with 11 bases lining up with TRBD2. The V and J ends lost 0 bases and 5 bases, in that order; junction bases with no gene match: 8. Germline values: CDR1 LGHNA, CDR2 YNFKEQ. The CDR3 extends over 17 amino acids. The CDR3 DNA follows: TGTGCCAGCAGCCAAGACTTAGCGGGGGGGCCGGGTGAGACCCAGTACTTC. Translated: CASSQDLAGGPGETQYF.

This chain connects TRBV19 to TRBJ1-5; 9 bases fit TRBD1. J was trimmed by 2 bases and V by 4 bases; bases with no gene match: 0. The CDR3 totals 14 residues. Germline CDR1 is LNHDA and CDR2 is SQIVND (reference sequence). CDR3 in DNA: TGTGCCAGTAGTAGGACAGGGGGCAATCAGCCCCAGCATTTT. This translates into CASSRTGGNQPQHF.

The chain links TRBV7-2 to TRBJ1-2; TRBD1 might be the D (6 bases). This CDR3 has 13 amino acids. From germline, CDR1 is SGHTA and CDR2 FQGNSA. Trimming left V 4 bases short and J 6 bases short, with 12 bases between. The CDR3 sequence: CASSSLQGNGYTF. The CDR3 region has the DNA TGTGCCAGCAGCTCACTCCAGGGGAATGGCTACACCTTC.

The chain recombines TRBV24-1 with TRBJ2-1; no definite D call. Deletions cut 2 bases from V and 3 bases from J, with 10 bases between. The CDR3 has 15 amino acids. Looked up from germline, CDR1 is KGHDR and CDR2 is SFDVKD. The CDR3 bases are TGTGCCACCAGTGATTCGGGTGTTAACTACAATGAGCAGTTCTTC. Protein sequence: CATSDSGVNYNEQFF.

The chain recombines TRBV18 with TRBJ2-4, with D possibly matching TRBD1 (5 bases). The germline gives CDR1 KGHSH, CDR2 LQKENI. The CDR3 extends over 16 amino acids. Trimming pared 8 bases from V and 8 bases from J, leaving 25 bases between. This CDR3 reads CASQPDAEDMGYIQYF. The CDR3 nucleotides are TGTGCCAGCCAACCGGACGCAGAGGACATGGGGTACATTCAGTACTTC.

Written as DNA, the CDR3 is TGTGCCAGCTCGCCGCTGGGGGCGATAGACACAACTAGCACAGATACGCAGTATTTT. This codes for CASSPLGAIDTTSTDTQYF. The gene calls are TRBV18 and TRBJ2-3; possible D gene TRBD1, 6 bases. V was clipped by 6 bases and J by 0 bases, with 25 bases between them. This CDR3 region has 19 residues. In germline, CDR1 is KGHSH, CDR2 LQKENI.

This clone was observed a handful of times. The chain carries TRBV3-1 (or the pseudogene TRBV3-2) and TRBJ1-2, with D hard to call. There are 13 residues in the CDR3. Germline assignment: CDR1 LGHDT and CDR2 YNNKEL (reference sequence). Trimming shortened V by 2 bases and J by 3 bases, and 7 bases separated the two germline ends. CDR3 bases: TGTGCCAGCAGCCAATGGGCTGACTATGGCTACACCTTC. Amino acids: CASSQWADYGYTF.

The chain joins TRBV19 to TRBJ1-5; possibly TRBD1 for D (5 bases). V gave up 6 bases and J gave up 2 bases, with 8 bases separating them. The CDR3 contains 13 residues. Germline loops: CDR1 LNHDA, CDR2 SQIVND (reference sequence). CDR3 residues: CASRGVGNQPQHF. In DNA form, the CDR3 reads TGTGCCAGTAGAGGGGTTGGCAATCAGCCCCAGCATTTT.

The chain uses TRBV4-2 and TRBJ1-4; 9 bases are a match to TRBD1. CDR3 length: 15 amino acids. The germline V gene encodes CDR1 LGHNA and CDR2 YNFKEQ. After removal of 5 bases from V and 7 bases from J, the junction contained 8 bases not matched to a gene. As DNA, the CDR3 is TGTGCCAGCAGCACTTCCCCGACAGGGGGTGAAAAACTGTTTTTT. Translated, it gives CASSTSPTGGEKLFF.

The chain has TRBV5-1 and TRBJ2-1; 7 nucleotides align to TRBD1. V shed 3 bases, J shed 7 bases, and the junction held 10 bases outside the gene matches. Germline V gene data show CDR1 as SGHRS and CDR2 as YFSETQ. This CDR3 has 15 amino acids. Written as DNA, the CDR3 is TGCGCCAGCAGCTCAATAACGGGACAGATAAATGAGCAGTTCTTC. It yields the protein CASSSITGQINEQFF.

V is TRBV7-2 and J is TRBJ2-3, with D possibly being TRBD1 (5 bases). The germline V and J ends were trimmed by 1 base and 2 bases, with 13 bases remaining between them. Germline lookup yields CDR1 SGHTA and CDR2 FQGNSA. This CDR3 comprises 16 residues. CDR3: CASSLVGVWYTDTQYF. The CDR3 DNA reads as TGTGCCAGCAGCTTAGTAGGGGTCTGGTACACAGATACGCAGTATTTT.

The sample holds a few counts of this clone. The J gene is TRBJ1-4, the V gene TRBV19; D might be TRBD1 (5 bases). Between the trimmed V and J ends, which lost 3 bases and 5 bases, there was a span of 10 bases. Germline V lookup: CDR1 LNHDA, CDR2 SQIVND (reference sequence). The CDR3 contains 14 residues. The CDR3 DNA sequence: TGTGCCAGTAGTATCTGGGGGGGAAATGAAAAACTGTTTTTT. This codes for CASSIWGGNEKLFF.

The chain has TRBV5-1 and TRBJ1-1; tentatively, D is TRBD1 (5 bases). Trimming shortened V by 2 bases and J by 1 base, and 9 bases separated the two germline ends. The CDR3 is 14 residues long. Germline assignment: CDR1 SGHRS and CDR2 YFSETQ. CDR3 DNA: TGCGCCAGCAGCTTAGACAGACCGAACACTGAAGCTTTCTTT. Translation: CASSLDRPNTEAFF.

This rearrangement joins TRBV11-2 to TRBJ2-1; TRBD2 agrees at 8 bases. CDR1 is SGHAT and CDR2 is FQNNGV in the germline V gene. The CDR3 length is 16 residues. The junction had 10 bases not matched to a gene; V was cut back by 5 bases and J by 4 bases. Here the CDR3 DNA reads TGTGCCAGCAGCCCCCTCGGGAGCGGGGGTTACAATGAGCAGTTCTTC. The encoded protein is CASSPLGSGGYNEQFF.

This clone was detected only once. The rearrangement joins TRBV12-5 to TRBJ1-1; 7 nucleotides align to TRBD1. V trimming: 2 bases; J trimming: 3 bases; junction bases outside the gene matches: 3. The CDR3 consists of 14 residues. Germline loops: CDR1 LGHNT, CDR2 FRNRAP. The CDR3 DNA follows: TGTGCTAGTGGTTTGAACAGGGGAGACACTGAAGCTTTCTTT. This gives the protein CASGLNRGDTEAFF.

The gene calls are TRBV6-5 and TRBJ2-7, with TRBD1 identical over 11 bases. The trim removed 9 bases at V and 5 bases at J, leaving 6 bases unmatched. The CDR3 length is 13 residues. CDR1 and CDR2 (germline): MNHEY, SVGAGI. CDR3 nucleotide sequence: TGTGCCAGTGGACAGGGGGCAATCAACGAGCAGTACTTC. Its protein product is CASGQGAINEQYF.

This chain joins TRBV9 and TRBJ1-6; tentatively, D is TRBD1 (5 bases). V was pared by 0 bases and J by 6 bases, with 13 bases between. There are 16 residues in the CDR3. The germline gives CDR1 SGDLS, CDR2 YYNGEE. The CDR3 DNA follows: TGTGCCAGCAGCGTAGACCCGGGACTGACTAATTCACCCCTCCACTTT. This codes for CASSVDPGLTNSPLHF.

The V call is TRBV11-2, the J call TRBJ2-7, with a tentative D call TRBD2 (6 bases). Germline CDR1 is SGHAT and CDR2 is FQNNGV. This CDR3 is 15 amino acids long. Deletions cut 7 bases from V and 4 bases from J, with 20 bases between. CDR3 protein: CASTTSRRGYYEQYF. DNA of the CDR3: TGTGCCAGCACCACTAGCAGAAGGGGATATTACGAGCAGTACTTC.